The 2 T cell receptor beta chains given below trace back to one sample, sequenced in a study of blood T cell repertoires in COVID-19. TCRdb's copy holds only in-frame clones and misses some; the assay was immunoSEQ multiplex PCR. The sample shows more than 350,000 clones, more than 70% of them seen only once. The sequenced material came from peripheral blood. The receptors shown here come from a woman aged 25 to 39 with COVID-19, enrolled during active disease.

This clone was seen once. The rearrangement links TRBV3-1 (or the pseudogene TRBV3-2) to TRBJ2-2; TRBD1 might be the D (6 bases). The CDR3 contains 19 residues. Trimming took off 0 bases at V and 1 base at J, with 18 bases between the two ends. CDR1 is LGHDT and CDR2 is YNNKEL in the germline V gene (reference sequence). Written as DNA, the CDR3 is TGTGCCAGCAGCCAAGATGGCCAGGGGCGGATGGTGAACACCGGGGAGCTGTTTTTT. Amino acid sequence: CASSQDGQGRMVNTGELFF.

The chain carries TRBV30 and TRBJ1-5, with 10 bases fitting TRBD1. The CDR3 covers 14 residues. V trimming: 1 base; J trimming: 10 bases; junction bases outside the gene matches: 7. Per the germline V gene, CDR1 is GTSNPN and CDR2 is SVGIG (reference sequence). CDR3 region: CAWSEGTGVKPQHF. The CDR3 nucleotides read TGTGCCTGGAGTGAGGGGACAGGGGTTAAACCCCAGCATTTT.